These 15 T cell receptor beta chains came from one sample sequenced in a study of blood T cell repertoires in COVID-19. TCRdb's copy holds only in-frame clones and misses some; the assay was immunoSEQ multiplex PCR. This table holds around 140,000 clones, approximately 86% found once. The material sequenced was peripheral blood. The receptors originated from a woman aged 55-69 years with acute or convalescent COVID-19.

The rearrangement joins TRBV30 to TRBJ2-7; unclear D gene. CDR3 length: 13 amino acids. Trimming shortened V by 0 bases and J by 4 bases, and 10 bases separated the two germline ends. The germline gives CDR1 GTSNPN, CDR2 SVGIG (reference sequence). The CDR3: CAWSVGQVYEQYF. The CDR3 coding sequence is TGTGCCTGGAGTGTAGGCCAGGTGTACGAGCAGTACTTC.

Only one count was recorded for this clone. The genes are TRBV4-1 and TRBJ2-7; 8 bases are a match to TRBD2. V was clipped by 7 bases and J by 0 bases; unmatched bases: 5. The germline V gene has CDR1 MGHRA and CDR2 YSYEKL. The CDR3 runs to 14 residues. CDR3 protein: CASTYREGSYEQYF. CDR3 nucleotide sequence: TGCGCCAGCACCTACCGGGAGGGCTCCTACGAGCAGTACTTC.

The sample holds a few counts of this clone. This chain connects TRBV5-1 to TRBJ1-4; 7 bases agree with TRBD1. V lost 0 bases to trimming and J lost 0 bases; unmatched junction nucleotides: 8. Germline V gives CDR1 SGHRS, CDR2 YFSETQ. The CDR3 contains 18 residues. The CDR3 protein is CASSLAWDRLATNEKLFF. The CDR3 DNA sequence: TGCGCCAGCAGCTTGGCGTGGGACAGACTAGCAACTAATGAAAAACTGTTTTTT.

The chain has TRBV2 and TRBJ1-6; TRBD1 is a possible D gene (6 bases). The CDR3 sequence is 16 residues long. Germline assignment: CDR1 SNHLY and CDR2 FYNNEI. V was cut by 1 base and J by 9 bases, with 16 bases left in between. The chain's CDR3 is CASSEGPGLRGSPLHF. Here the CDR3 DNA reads TGTGCCAGCAGTGAAGGACCGGGCCTCAGGGGTTCACCCCTCCACTTT.

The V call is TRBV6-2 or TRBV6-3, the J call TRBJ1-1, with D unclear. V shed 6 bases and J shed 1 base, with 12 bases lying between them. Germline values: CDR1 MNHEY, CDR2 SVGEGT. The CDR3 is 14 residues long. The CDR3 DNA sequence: TGTGCCAGCAGCCGATCCGGTCCGAACACTGAAGCTTTCTTT. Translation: CASSRSGPNTEAFF.

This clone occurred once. The CDR3 is CASSKSGLAARGEQFF. The CDR3 coding sequence is TGTGCCAGCAGCAAATCCGGACTAGCGGCTCGAGGGGAGCAGTTCTTC. The chain employs TRBV7-2 and TRBJ2-1; 10 bases are a match to TRBD2. This CDR3 region has 16 residues. J gave up 10 bases and V 5 bases, and 14 bases lay outside the gene matches. CDR1 is SGHTA and CDR2 is FQGNSA in the germline V gene.

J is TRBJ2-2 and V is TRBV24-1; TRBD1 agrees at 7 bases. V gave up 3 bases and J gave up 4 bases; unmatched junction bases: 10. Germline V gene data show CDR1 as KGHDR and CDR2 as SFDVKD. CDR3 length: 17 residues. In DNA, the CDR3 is TGTGCCACCAGTGATCGCCCCGGGACAGCGACCACCGGGGAGCTGTTTTTT. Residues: CATSDRPGTATTGELFF.

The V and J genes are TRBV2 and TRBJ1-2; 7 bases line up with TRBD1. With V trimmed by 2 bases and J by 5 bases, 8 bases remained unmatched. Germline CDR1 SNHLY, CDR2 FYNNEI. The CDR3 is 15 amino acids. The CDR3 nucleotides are TGTGCCAGCAGTGAACTGAAGGGACAGAGATATGGCTACACCTTC. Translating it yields CASSELKGQRYGYTF.

For the CDR3, the DNA is TGTGCCACCAGCAGAGATCCAGGGGAGGGAAACACCATATATTTT. Amino acids: CATSRDPGEGNTIYF. The rearrangement uses TRBV15 and TRBJ1-3; a weak D match, TRBD1 (6 bases). The ends were cut back, 0 bases at V and 4 bases at J, with 10 bases in the middle. Germline V gene data show CDR1 as LNHNV and CDR2 as YYDKDF (reference sequence). The CDR3 length is 15 residues.

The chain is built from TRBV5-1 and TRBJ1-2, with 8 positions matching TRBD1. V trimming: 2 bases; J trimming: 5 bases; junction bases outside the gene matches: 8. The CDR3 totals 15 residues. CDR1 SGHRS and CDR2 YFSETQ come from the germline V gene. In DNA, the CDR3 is TGCGCCAGCAGCTTCACGAGCCAGGGGGCGTATGGCTACACCTTC. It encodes CASSFTSQGAYGYTF. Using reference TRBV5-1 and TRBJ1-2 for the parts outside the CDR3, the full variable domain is KAGVTQTPRYLIKTRGQQVTLSCSPISGHRSVSWYQQTPGQGLQFLFEYFSETQRNKGNFPGRFSGRQFSNSRSEMNVSTLELGDSALYLCASSFTSQGAYGYTFGSGTRLTVV.

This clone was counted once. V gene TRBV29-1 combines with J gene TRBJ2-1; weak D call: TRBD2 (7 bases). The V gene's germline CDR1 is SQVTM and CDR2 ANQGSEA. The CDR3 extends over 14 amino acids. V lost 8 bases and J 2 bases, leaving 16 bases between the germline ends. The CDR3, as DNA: TGCAGCATGCGCGGGGGACAAACCTACAATGAGCAGTTCTTC. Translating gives CSMRGGQTYNEQFF.

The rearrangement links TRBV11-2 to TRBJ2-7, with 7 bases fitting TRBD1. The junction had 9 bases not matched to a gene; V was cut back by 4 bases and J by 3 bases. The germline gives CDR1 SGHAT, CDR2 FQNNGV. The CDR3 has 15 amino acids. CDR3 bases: TGTGCCAGCAGCTCATCCGGGACAGCCAACTACGAGCAGTACTTC. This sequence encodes CASSSSGTANYEQYF. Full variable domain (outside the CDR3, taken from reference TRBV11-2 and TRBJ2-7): EAGVAQSPRYKIIEKRQSVAFWCNPISGHATLYWYQQILGQGPKLLIQFQNNGVVDDSQLPKDRFSAERLKGVDSTLKIQPAKLEDSAVYLCASSSSGTANYEQYFGPGTRLTVT.

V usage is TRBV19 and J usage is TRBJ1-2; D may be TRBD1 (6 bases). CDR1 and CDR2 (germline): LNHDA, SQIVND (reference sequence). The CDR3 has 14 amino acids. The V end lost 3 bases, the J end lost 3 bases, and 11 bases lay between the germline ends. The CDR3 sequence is CASSITDSYYGYTF. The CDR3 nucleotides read TGTGCCAGTAGTATCACGGACAGCTACTATGGCTACACCTTC.

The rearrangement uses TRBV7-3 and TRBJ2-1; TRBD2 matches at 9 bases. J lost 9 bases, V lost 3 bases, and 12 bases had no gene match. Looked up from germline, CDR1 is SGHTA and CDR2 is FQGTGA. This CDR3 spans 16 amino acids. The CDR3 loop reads CASSFSGGFSLAEQFF. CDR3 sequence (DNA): TGTGCCAGCAGCTTTAGCGGGGGCTTTAGCCTAGCTGAGCAGTTCTTC.

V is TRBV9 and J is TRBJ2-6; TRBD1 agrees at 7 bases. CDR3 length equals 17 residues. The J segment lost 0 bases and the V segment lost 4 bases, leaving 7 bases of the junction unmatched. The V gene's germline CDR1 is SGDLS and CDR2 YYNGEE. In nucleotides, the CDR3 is TGTGCCAGCAGCCGAGGGGACAGCTACTCTGGGGCCAACGTCCTGACTTTC. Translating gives CASSRGDSYSGANVLTF.